Below are 26 T cell receptor beta chains sequenced from a single sample in a study of blood T cell repertoires in COVID-19. Data came from immunoSEQ multiplex PCR; TCRdb stores just in-frame clones and leaves some out. Among roughly 15,000 clones, 84% were seen once, and the ten largest hold 32%. Specimen: peripheral blood. The receptors shown here come from a man between 50 and 59 years old with active COVID-19.

The rearrangement uses TRBV7-9 and TRBJ2-3; 7 bases map to TRBD1. The CDR3 sequence is 14 residues long. The ends lost 4 bases at V and 6 bases at J; junction bases unmatched: 7. CDR1 is SEHNR, CDR2 FQNEAQ, per germline (reference sequence). The CDR3 is CASSYGQDMDTQYF. The CDR3 DNA reads as TGTGCCAGCAGCTACGGACAGGACATGGATACGCAGTATTTT.

This clone is medium-sized (0.01 to 0.1%). V usage is TRBV11-2 and J usage is TRBJ1-1; D possibly corresponds to TRBD1 (5 bases). CDR1 is SGHAT and CDR2 is FQNNGV in the germline V gene. This CDR3 has 13 residues. V lost 3 bases and J lost 3, with 8 bases in between. The CDR3 DNA follows: TGTGCCAGCAGCTTCCAGGGCGACACTGAAGCTTTCTTT. It translates to CASSFQGDTEAFF.

The chain links TRBV6-1 to TRBJ2-7; D might be TRBD1 (6 bases). Trimming left V 0 bases short and J 7 bases short, with 19 bases between. Germline-derived CDR1 and CDR2 are MNHNS and SASEGT. The CDR3 sequence is 16 residues long. Written as DNA, the CDR3 is TGTGCCAGCAGTGAAGCGTATCAGGGGTGGGTACGTGAGCAGTACTTC. It translates to CASSEAYQGWVREQYF.

The chain recombines TRBV19 with TRBJ2-2, with D tentatively TRBD2 (6 bases). V shed 6 bases and J shed 0 bases, with 8 bases lying between them. Germline lookup yields CDR1 LNHDA and CDR2 SQIVND (reference sequence). The CDR3 has 14 amino acids. In DNA, the CDR3 is TGTGCCAGTAGGGGACTCTCGAACACCGGGGAGCTGTTTTTT. Amino acid sequence: CASRGLSNTGELFF.

The rearrangement uses TRBV13 and TRBJ2-7; possibly TRBD2 for D (5 bases). CDR1 and CDR2 from the germline V gene are PRHDT and FYEKMQ (reference sequence). This CDR3 comprises 16 residues. Between the trimmed V and J ends, which lost 0 bases and 3 bases, there was a span of 15 bases. The CDR3 here is CASSLGPSEGNYEQYF. CDR3 DNA sequence: TGTGCCAGCAGCTTAGGCCCCTCCGAGGGAAACTACGAGCAGTACTTC.

The chain couples TRBV19 to TRBJ2-7; 7 positions match TRBD1. Germline V lookup: CDR1 LNHDA, CDR2 SQIVND (reference sequence). V lost 5 bases to trimming and J lost 0 bases; unmatched junction nucleotides: 7. The CDR3 extends over 15 amino acids. The CDR3 sequence: CASSFQGENSYEQYF. CDR3 coding DNA: TGTGCCAGTAGTTTTCAGGGGGAAAACTCCTACGAGCAGTACTTC.

V gene TRBV6-1 combines with J gene TRBJ1-5; 9 nucleotides match TRBD1. This CDR3 comprises 19 residues. The junction had 14 bases not matched to a gene; V was cut back by 3 bases and J by 2 bases. Looked up from germline, CDR1 is MNHNS and CDR2 is SASEGT. Here the CDR3 DNA reads TGTGCCAGCAGTGATCCTTTTTGGGACAGGGATGTTGGCAATCAGCCCCAGCATTTT. Its protein product is CASSDPFWDRDVGNQPQHF.

DNA of the CDR3: TGTGCCAGCAGCCTGACAGGATTCTACGAGCAGTACTTC. Its protein is CASSLTGFYEQYF. The rearrangement uses TRBV14 and TRBJ2-7; weak D call: TRBD1 (6 bases). This CDR3 is built from 13 residues. Germline V gives CDR1 SGHDN, CDR2 FVKESK. V lost 4 bases and J 3 bases, leaving 10 bases between the germline ends.

The V and J genes are TRBV3-1 (or the pseudogene TRBV3-2) and TRBJ1-2; D ambiguous. V was pared by 1 base and J by 8 bases, with 8 bases between. Germline V gives CDR1 LGHDT, CDR2 YNNKEL (reference sequence). The CDR3 loop spans 12 amino acids. CDR3 sequence (DNA): TGTGCCAGCAGCCAAGGTCGGGTAGGCTACACCTTC. It translates to CASSQGRVGYTF.

CDR3 in DNA: TGTGCCAGCAGCATGGGCGGGGATTCCTACGAGCAGTACTTC. Protein product: CASSMGGDSYEQYF. The chain recombines TRBV5-6 with TRBJ2-7, with TRBD2 as a possible D gene (6 bases). Trimming removed 4 bases at V and 1 base at J, with 12 bases between. Per germline, CDR1 SGHDT and CDR2 YYEEEE. The CDR3 is made up of 14 amino acids.

This clone was counted only a few times. The rearrangement uses TRBV15 and TRBJ1-3; 7 nucleotides agree with TRBD1. The germline V gene encodes CDR1 LNHNV and CDR2 YYDKDF (reference sequence). This CDR3 spans 15 amino acids. V trimming: 5 bases; J trimming: 9 bases; junction bases outside the gene matches: 13. CDR3 DNA: TGTGCCACCAGCTCCCGGGACAGACCTTTGGGCACCATATATTTT. Protein: CATSSRDRPLGTIYF.

The gene calls are TRBV19 and TRBJ2-5; the match to TRBD1 covers 7 bases. CDR1 and CDR2 (germline): LNHDA, SQIVND (reference sequence). Trimming cost V 0 bases and J 2 bases; bases outside gene matches: 12. The CDR3 is 18 amino acids. CDR3 bases: TGTGCCAGTAGTATAGACCTAACTTCGACAGGGAATCAAGAGACCCAGTACTTC. This gives the protein CASSIDLTSTGNQETQYF.

The chain has TRBV10-3 and TRBJ1-2, with D maybe TRBD1 (6 bases). The CDR3 covers 15 residues. CDR1 is ENHRY, CDR2 SYGVKD, per germline. With 4 bases removed from V and 4 bases from J, the gap between germline ends came to 16 bases. The CDR3 loop reads CAISVLAGAAYGYTF. As DNA, the CDR3 is TGTGCCATCAGTGTTCTTGCAGGGGCAGCCTATGGCTACACCTTC.

V and J are TRBV27 and TRBJ1-1; D is undetermined. CDR3 size: 15 residues. The V and J ends lost 0 bases and 5 bases respectively, with 13 bases between them. Germline lookup yields CDR1 MNHEY and CDR2 SMNVEV (reference sequence). CDR3 loop: CASSLSTRPFTEAFF. As DNA, the CDR3 is TGTGCCAGCAGTTTATCGACTCGTCCTTTTACTGAAGCTTTCTTT.

This clone occurred once. The chain combines TRBV10-3 with TRBJ2-2; no firm D call. Germline V CDR1 and CDR2: ENHRY, SYGVKD. This CDR3 contains 14 residues. The V end lost 3 bases, the J end lost 5 bases, and 10 bases lay between the germline ends. Written as DNA, the CDR3 is TGTGCCATCAGTGATTTTCTCGGGACCGGGGAGCTGTTTTTT. Translating it yields CAISDFLGTGELFF.

The genes are TRBV7-8 and TRBJ2-1; 11 bases agree with TRBD2. Germline V CDR1 and CDR2: SGHVS, FQNEAQ. The CDR3 is 17 amino acids. The J segment lost 2 bases and the V segment lost 0 bases, leaving 3 bases of the junction unmatched. The CDR3 loop reads CASSLALAGGPYNEQFF. In nucleotides, the CDR3 is TGTGCCAGCAGCTTAGCGTTAGCGGGAGGGCCCTACAATGAGCAGTTCTTC.

The chain links TRBV20-1 to TRBJ2-1, with D possibly being TRBD2 (6 bases). V gave up 3 bases and J gave up 5 bases, with 17 bases separating them. The CDR3 length is 15 residues. From germline, CDR1 is DFQATT and CDR2 SNEGSKA (reference sequence). Here the CDR3 reads CSASLVRGQNNEQFF. In DNA, the CDR3 is TGCAGTGCTAGTTTAGTGCGGGGCCAAAACAATGAGCAGTTCTTC.

This clone was observed a single time. The chain combines TRBV7-3 with TRBJ2-3, with D tentatively TRBD1 (6 bases). Germline V gene lookup returns CDR1 SGHTA and CDR2 FQGTGA. With 1 base removed from V and 0 bases from J, the gap between germline ends came to 11 bases. The CDR3 length is 16 residues. The CDR3 nucleotides are TGTGCCAGCAGCTTAAGTCGGACAGCAAGCACAGATACGCAGTATTTT. It is translated as CASSLSRTASTDTQYF.

The rearrangement uses TRBV5-1 and TRBJ2-7, with 8 positions matching TRBD2. This CDR3 region has 17 residues. Germline assignment: CDR1 SGHRS and CDR2 YFSETQ. The V segment lost 4 bases and the J segment 5 bases; nucleotides outside the gene matches: 17. The CDR3 region is CASSPPSTSGGLNEQYF. CDR3 bases: TGCGCCAGCAGCCCCCCATCTACTAGCGGAGGTCTTAACGAGCAGTACTTC.

This rearrangement joins TRBV7-9 to TRBJ2-7, with TRBD1 identical over 9 bases. The J segment lost 4 bases and the V segment lost 5 bases, leaving 12 bases of the junction unmatched. The length of the CDR3 is 16 residues. Germline V CDR1 and CDR2: SEHNR, FQNEAQ (reference sequence). The DNA for the CDR3 is TGTGCCAGCAGCCCGAGTACGGGACAGGGCGCGTACGAGCAGTACTTC. Translation: CASSPSTGQGAYEQYF.

This chain links TRBV4-1 with TRBJ2-1, with 10 bases aligning to TRBD2. Germline loops: CDR1 MGHRA, CDR2 YSYEKL. Germline trimming cut 0 bases from V and 3 bases from J; bases unmatched to any gene: 5. The CDR3 spans 17 residues. CDR3: CASSQEGLAGDYNEQFF. CDR3 sequence (DNA): TGCGCCAGCAGCCAAGAGGGGCTAGCGGGGGACTACAATGAGCAGTTCTTC.

This chain uses TRBV7-3 with TRBJ1-2; the match to TRBD1 covers 9 bases. V was pared by 5 bases and J by 5 bases, with 6 bases of the junction left unmatched. The CDR3 spans 14 residues. CDR1 and CDR2 (germline): SGHTA, FQGTGA. The CDR3: CASSETGGEYGYTF. The CDR3 nucleotides are TGTGCCAGCAGCGAGACAGGGGGAGAATATGGCTACACCTTC. The entire variable domain, with the rest obtained from reference TRBV7-3 and TRBJ1-2, is as follows: GAGVSQTPSNKVTEKGKYVELRCDPISGHTALYWYRQSLGQGPEFLIYFQGTGAADDSGLPNDRFFAVRPEGSVSTLKIQRTERGDSAVYLCASSETGGEYGYTFGSGTRLTVV.

The gene calls are TRBV27 and TRBJ2-1; possibly TRBD2 for D (6 bases). Germline values: CDR1 MNHEY, CDR2 SMNVEV (reference sequence). The CDR3 sequence is 14 residues long. Trimming removed 3 bases from V and 8 bases from J, with 14 bases in between. The CDR3 protein is CASSFFLAKDEQFF. The CDR3 region has the DNA TGTGCCAGCAGTTTTTTCCTAGCGAAGGATGAGCAGTTCTTC.

The chain is built from TRBV5-6 and TRBJ2-7; TRBD2 might be the D (5 bases). Germline assignment: CDR1 SGHDT and CDR2 YYEEEE. V lost 0 bases, J lost 2 bases, and 9 bases lay in between. The CDR3 contains 14 residues. CDR3 DNA: TGTGCCAGCAGCTTGGGGGCTAGCACCTACGAGCAGTACTTC. Translated, it gives CASSLGASTYEQYF.

The gene calls are TRBV7-6 and TRBJ1-5; D is perhaps TRBD1 (5 bases). The CDR3 is 15 residues long. The V gene's germline CDR1 is SGHVS and CDR2 FNYEAQ. Trimming removed 2 bases from V and 0 bases from J, with 8 bases in between. This CDR3 reads CASSLLTGSNQPQHF. DNA of the CDR3: TGTGCCAGCAGCTTACTCACAGGTAGCAATCAGCCCCAGCATTTT.

The rearrangement links TRBV19 to TRBJ2-1; 11 bases line up with TRBD2. The CDR3 sequence is 15 residues long. Germline lookup yields CDR1 LNHDA and CDR2 SQIVND (reference sequence). V shed 3 bases, J shed 6 bases, and the junction held 4 bases outside the gene matches. The CDR3 here is CASSIGLAGGNEQFF. CDR3 DNA sequence: TGTGCCAGTAGTATTGGGCTAGCGGGAGGCAATGAGCAGTTCTTC.